The 24 T cell receptor beta chains reported below all come from one sample, sequenced in a study of T cell responses to AZD1222 COVID-19 vaccine (dated by TCRdb to 2020 to 2022). In the paper's terms, the time point label means: baseline before first vaccination. Receptor amplification or capture employed the immunoSEQ multiplex PCR assay. Drawn from immuneACCESS, this table holds only the in-frame rearrangements with V and J called that TCRdb kept. Clones are partly lost; checked studies trace under half to an unresolved V gene and leave the rest unexplained. A total of around 110,000 clones appear in this sample, about 90% of them only once. About 5% of the sample is held by the ten biggest clonotypes. This material consisted of peripheral blood, taken on day 0 of AZD1222 vaccination. The receptors were gathered from an adult in good health.

The CDR3 DNA follows: TGTGCCAGCAGCTTGGCCGGGACAGGGATCTCCGAGCAGTACTTC. Encoded protein: CASSLAGTGISEQYF. This chain uses TRBV5-4 with TRBJ2-7; 9 nucleotides align to TRBD1. Germline V gene data show CDR1 as SGHNT and CDR2 as YYREEE (reference sequence). V lost 0 bases and J lost 6; bases outside the gene matches: 7. This CDR3 has 15 amino acids.

The sample holds a few counts of this clone. The chain recombines TRBV4-1 with TRBJ2-1, with unresolved D. Trimming took 6 bases from V and 7 from J, leaving 10 bases between them. Germline V gene lookup returns CDR1 MGHRA and CDR2 YSYEKL. The CDR3 sequence is 12 residues long. CDR3: CASSPNQNEQFF. The CDR3 DNA is TGCGCCAGCAGTCCAAACCAGAATGAGCAGTTCTTC.

J is TRBJ1-5 and V is TRBV9, with D unclear. The CDR3 is made up of 15 amino acids. Between the trimmed V and J ends, which lost 0 bases and 0 bases, there was a span of 7 bases. CDR1 is SGDLS and CDR2 is YYNGEE in the germline V gene. This CDR3 is CASSVEGFSNQPQHF. The CDR3 nucleotides are TGTGCCAGCAGCGTAGAGGGATTTAGCAATCAGCCCCAGCATTTT. Complete variable domain (other parts from reference TRBV9 and TRBJ1-5): DSGVTQTPKHLITATGQRVTLRCSPRSGDLSVYWYQQSLDQGLQFLIQYYNGEERAKGNILERFSAQQFPDLHSELNLSSLELGDSALYFCASSVEGFSNQPQHFGDGTRLSIL.

The V call is TRBV6-4, the J call TRBJ2-3; 10 nucleotides agree with TRBD1. From germline, CDR1 is MRHNA and CDR2 SNTAGT. Trimming removed 2 bases from V and 3 bases from J; junction bases left unmatched: 2. This CDR3 is 15 amino acids long. The CDR3 sequence is CASSDGTGATDTQYF. For the CDR3, the DNA is TGTGCCAGCAGTGACGGGACAGGGGCGACAGATACGCAGTATTTT.

The CDR3, as DNA: TGTGCCAGCGGCCCCATAGATCGTGAAGAGACCCAGTACTTC. Translated, it gives CASGPIDREETQYF. The rearrangement joins TRBV25-1 to TRBJ2-5, with D unresolved. CDR3 length equals 14 residues. In germline, CDR1 is MGHDK, CDR2 SYGVNS. Between the trimmed V and J ends, which lost 8 bases and 3 bases, there was a span of 16 bases. The entire variable domain, with the rest obtained from reference TRBV25-1 and TRBJ2-5, is as follows: EADIYQTPRYLVIGTGKKITLECSQTMGHDKMYWYQQDPGMELHLIHYSYGVNSTEKGDLSSESTVSRIRTEHFPLTLESARPSHTSQYLCASGPIDREETQYFGPGTRLLVL.

CDR3 DNA: TGTGCCAGCAGCGGAACGGGGGACAGGGAGCGCTCCTACGAGCAGTACTTC. Its protein is CASSGTGDRERSYEQYF. V gene TRBV7-9 combines with J gene TRBJ2-7; 9 bases map to TRBD1. Looked up from germline, CDR1 is SEHNR and CDR2 is FQNEAQ (reference sequence). The CDR3 runs to 17 residues. The J segment lost 0 bases and the V segment lost 5 bases, leaving 11 bases of the junction unmatched.

The V gene is TRBV5-1, the J gene TRBJ2-7; 12 bases line up with TRBD2. Germline V gene sequence: CDR1 SGHRS, CDR2 YFSETQ. V was clipped by 4 bases and J by 4 bases; unmatched bases: 3. The CDR3 length is 14 residues. The CDR3 DNA is TGCGCCAGCAGCACAGGGACTAGCGGGTACGAGCAGTACTTC. It translates to CASSTGTSGYEQYF. The variable domain in full, with the rest retrieved from reference TRBV5-1 and TRBJ2-7, is KAGVTQTPRYLIKTRGQQVTLSCSPISGHRSVSWYQQTPGQGLQFLFEYFSETQRNKGNFPGRFSGRQFSNSRSEMNVSTLELGDSALYLCASSTGTSGYEQYFGPGTRLTVT.

The chain couples TRBV7-2 to TRBJ2-4; D perhaps matches TRBD2 (5 bases). CDR3 length equals 14 residues. Germline lookup yields CDR1 SGHTA and CDR2 FQGNSA. The V gene lost 5 bases and the J gene lost 0 bases, with 8 bases spanning the gap. Here the CDR3 reads CASSIGVAKNIQYF. The CDR3 DNA reads TGTGCCAGCAGCATCGGGGTAGCCAAAAACATTCAGTACTTC. The full variable domain, its missing parts supplied by reference TRBV7-2 and TRBJ2-4, is GAGVSQSPSNKVTEKGKDVELRCDPISGHTALYWYRQSLGQGLEFLIYFQGNSAPDKSGLPSDRFSAERTGGSVSTLTIQRTQQEDSAVYLCASSIGVAKNIQYFGAGTRLSVL.

A remark on this clone: The same CDR3 arises from other DNA sequences in this sample as well. This chain connects TRBV6-5 to TRBJ1-2; TRBD1 matches at 9 bases. CDR3 length: 16 amino acids. The J segment lost 4 bases and the V segment lost 0 bases, leaving 6 bases of the junction unmatched. Germline assignment: CDR1 MNHEY and CDR2 SVGAGI. The CDR3 sequence is CASSYSRTGGGYGYTF. CDR3 nucleotides: TGTGCCAGCAGTTACTCGCGTACAGGGGGCGGCTATGGCTACACCTTC.

This chain links TRBV11-2 with TRBJ2-5; a possible D gene is TRBD1 (6 bases). Germline lookup yields CDR1 SGHAT and CDR2 FQNNGV. V was pared by 6 bases and J by 4 bases, with 12 bases between. This CDR3 is built from 13 residues. CDR3 amino acids: CASRDSRGETQYF. Written as DNA, the CDR3 is TGTGCCAGCAGGGACAGCCGGGGAGAGACCCAGTACTTC. The whole variable domain, filled in from reference TRBV11-2 and TRBJ2-5, reads EAGVAQSPRYKIIEKRQSVAFWCNPISGHATLYWYQQILGQGPKLLIQFQNNGVVDDSQLPKDRFSAERLKGVDSTLKIQPAKLEDSAVYLCASRDSRGETQYFGPGTRLLVL.

The chain is built from TRBV15 and TRBJ2-3; TRBD1 matches at 8 bases. The J segment lost 2 bases and the V segment lost 4 bases, leaving 11 bases of the junction unmatched. The CDR3 is 17 amino acids. The germline CDR1 and CDR2 sequences are LNHNV and YYDKDF (reference sequence). In DNA, the CDR3 is TGTGCCACCAGCATTAGGGGGACAGGCGCTAACACAGATACGCAGTATTTT. It encodes CATSIRGTGANTDTQYF. Drawing the rest from reference TRBV15 and TRBJ2-3, the complete variable domain is DAMVIQNPRYQVTQFGKPVTLSCSQTLNHNVMYWYQQKSSQAPKLLFHYYDKDFNNEADTPDNFQSRRPNTSFCFLDIRSPGLGDTAMYLCATSIRGTGANTDTQYFGPGTRLTVL.

The chain links TRBV28 to TRBJ1-2; TRBD1 is a possible D gene (5 bases). Germline V gene lookup returns CDR1 MDHEN and CDR2 SYDVKM. This CDR3 has 11 residues. Trimming cost V 10 bases and J 1 base, with 7 bases left between them. As DNA, the CDR3 is TGTGCCACCAGGGATAACTATGGCTACACCTTC. It translates to CATRDNYGYTF.

Notes on this clone: The same CDR3 is also encoded by other DNA sequences in this sample. V and J are TRBV20-1 and TRBJ2-7; unclear D gene. The germline V gene encodes CDR1 DFQATT and CDR2 SNEGSKA (reference sequence). Trimming pared 5 bases from V and 4 bases from J, leaving 6 bases between. This CDR3 contains 10 residues. CDR3 nucleotide sequence: TGCAGTGCTCGTTTATACGAGCAGTACTTC. Translation gives CSARLYEQYF.

The chain is built from TRBV7-8 and TRBJ1-1, with unresolved D. CDR3 length: 16 amino acids. The V end was cut by 0 bases, the J end by 1 base, with 12 bases between. In germline, CDR1 is SGHVS, CDR2 FQNEAQ. CDR3 in DNA: TGTGCCAGCAGCTTAGCTTCAGGACTTCGGAACACTGAAGCTTTCTTT. Translation: CASSLASGLRNTEAFF.

V usage is TRBV30 and J usage is TRBJ2-1, with D unresolved. Germline CDR1 is GTSNPN and CDR2 is SVGIG (reference sequence). There are 12 residues in the CDR3. V was clipped by 5 bases and J by 6 bases, with 11 bases between them. CDR3 sequence: CAWDPGVNEQFF. The CDR3 nucleotides read TGTGCCTGGGACCCTGGGGTCAATGAGCAGTTCTTC.

The gene calls are TRBV5-6 and TRBJ2-2; 11 bases line up with TRBD2. This CDR3 contains 16 residues. Trimming cost V 4 bases and J 0 bases; bases outside gene matches: 2. CDR1 and CDR2 (germline): SGHDT, YYEEEE. The CDR3 loop reads CASSGLAGANTGELFF. The CDR3 DNA reads as TGTGCCAGCAGCGGACTAGCGGGCGCGAACACCGGGGAGCTGTTTTTT.

This chain joins TRBV27 and TRBJ2-5; a possible D gene is TRBD2 (6 bases). The CDR3 sequence is 15 residues long. V was trimmed by 3 bases and J by 0 bases, leaving 11 bases between them. The germline V gene encodes CDR1 MNHEY and CDR2 SMNVEV (reference sequence). CDR3 amino acids: CASSFGGAYQETQYF. The CDR3 nucleotides are TGTGCCAGCAGTTTTGGCGGGGCGTACCAAGAGACCCAGTACTTC.

The chain links TRBV9 to TRBJ1-4, with D possibly matching TRBD1 (6 bases). The germline gives CDR1 SGDLS, CDR2 YYNGEE. V was cut by 2 bases and J by 5 bases, with 10 bases left in between. This CDR3 contains 14 residues. CDR3 sequence (DNA): TGTGCCAGCAGCGTGGCGCAGGGGAATGAAAAACTGTTTTTT. Translating gives CASSVAQGNEKLFF. The variable domain in full, completed from reference TRBV9 and TRBJ1-4, reads DSGVTQTPKHLITATGQRVTLRCSPRSGDLSVYWYQQSLDQGLQFLIQYYNGEERAKGNILERFSAQQFPDLHSELNLSSLELGDSALYFCASSVAQGNEKLFFGSGTQLSVL.

The gene calls are TRBV5-1 and TRBJ1-4, with a weak D call TRBD1 (6 bases). V lost 3 bases to trimming and J lost 4 bases, with 13 bases between them. CDR3 length equals 15 residues. Germline V gene sequence: CDR1 SGHRS, CDR2 YFSETQ. This CDR3 is CASSSEGGRNEKLFF. The DNA for the CDR3 is TGCGCCAGCAGCTCGGAGGGGGGGCGTAATGAAAAACTGTTTTTT.

V usage is TRBV5-6 and J usage is TRBJ2-2; weak D call: TRBD2 (6 bases). The CDR3 contains 16 residues. V was trimmed by 5 bases and J by 1 base, leaving 15 bases between them. Per germline, CDR1 SGHDT and CDR2 YYEEEE. DNA of the CDR3: TGTGCCAGCAGGGGGACTCCTACACTGAACACCGGGGAGCTGTTTTTT. Encoded protein: CASRGTPTLNTGELFF. Combining the CDR3 with reference TRBV5-6 and TRBJ2-2 gives the whole variable domain DAGVTQSPTHLIKTRGQQVTLRCSPKSGHDTVSWYQQALGQGPQFIFQYYEEEERQRGNFPDRFSGHQFPNYSSELNVNALLLGDSALYLCASRGTPTLNTGELFFGEGSRLTVL.

In regard to this clone: Other DNA sequences in this specimen translate into the identical CDR3. The chain uses TRBV5-1 and TRBJ2-1, with unresolved D. The germline V and J ends were trimmed by 0 bases and 7 bases, with 5 bases remaining between them. The CDR3 runs to 12 residues. CDR1 is SGHRS, CDR2 YFSETQ, per germline. The CDR3 nucleotides are TGCGCCAGCAGCTTGGACGGGAATGAGCAGTTCTTC. Its translation: CASSLDGNEQFF. Drawing the rest from reference TRBV5-1 and TRBJ2-1, the complete variable domain is KAGVTQTPRYLIKTRGQQVTLSCSPISGHRSVSWYQQTPGQGLQFLFEYFSETQRNKGNFPGRFSGRQFSNSRSEMNVSTLELGDSALYLCASSLDGNEQFFGPGTRLTVL.

The rearrangement uses TRBV27 and TRBJ2-1; 9 bases fit TRBD2. With 7 bases clipped from V and 4 bases from J, the junction kept 8 bases outside the gene matches. This CDR3 has 15 residues. Germline lookup yields CDR1 MNHEY and CDR2 SMNVEV (reference sequence). The CDR3 DNA reads TGTGCCAGCACCATTAGCGGGAGAAGGTACAATGAGCAGTTCTTC. Translation gives CASTISGRRYNEQFF.

The chain joins TRBV7-3 to TRBJ2-2; unclear D gene. CDR3 length: 13 residues. Germline CDR1 is SGHTA and CDR2 is FQGTGA. Trimming shortened V by 5 bases and J by 5 bases, and 9 bases separated the two germline ends. Here the CDR3 DNA reads TGTGCCAGCAGCGTCGGGCGGACCGGGGAGCTGTTTTTT. This gives the protein CASSVGRTGELFF.

Here the CDR3 reads CASSADSSPYF. In nucleotides, the CDR3 is TGCGCCAGCAGTGCCGACAGCTCGCCGTACTTC. This chain uses TRBV10-2 with TRBJ2-5, with a weak D call TRBD1 (5 bases). The V and J ends lost 4 bases and 13 bases respectively, with 13 bases between them. Germline V gene data show CDR1 as WSHSY and CDR2 as SAAADI. This CDR3 region has 11 residues.